A single sample gave rise to the 17 T cell receptor beta chains below, sequenced in a study of blood T cell repertoires in COVID-19. Sequenced by immunoSEQ multiplex PCR; TCRdb stores in-frame clones only, minus some. The table shows about 180,000 clones, with more than 70% occurring only once. The sample comprised peripheral blood. The receptors stem from a woman aged 30 to 39 with acute or convalescent COVID-19.

The gene calls are TRBV7-9 and TRBJ2-1; D might be TRBD1 (6 bases). CDR3 length: 14 residues. Germline assignment: CDR1 SEHNR and CDR2 FQNEAQ (reference sequence). V was trimmed by 1 base and J by 5 bases, leaving 9 bases between them. The CDR3 nucleotides are TGTGCCAGCAGCTTAGTGGGGGCCGACAATGAGCAGTTCTTC. Translation: CASSLVGADNEQFF.

V gene TRBV5-4 combines with J gene TRBJ2-3; D perhaps matches TRBD1 (6 bases). Germline CDR1 reads SGHNT; CDR2 reads YYREEE (reference sequence). The CDR3 has 14 amino acids. V shed 7 bases and J shed 4 bases, with 16 bases lying between them. CDR3 nucleotide sequence: TGTGCCAGCGCCAAGACAGGTTCATCAGATACGCAGTATTTT. It encodes CASAKTGSSDTQYF.

V usage is TRBV2 and J usage is TRBJ2-3; 9 positions match TRBD2. CDR3 size: 13 residues. The V segment lost 8 bases and the J segment 2 bases; nucleotides outside the gene matches: 2. CDR1 SNHLY and CDR2 FYNNEI come from the germline V gene. The CDR3 loop is CASRTSVTDTQYF. The CDR3 bases are TGTGCCAGCCGGACTAGCGTCACAGATACGCAGTATTTT.

The genes are TRBV7-9 and TRBJ2-5, with D perhaps matching TRBD2 (5 bases). V gave up 5 bases and J gave up 5 bases, with 12 bases separating them. There are 13 residues in the CDR3. In germline, CDR1 is SEHNR, CDR2 FQNEAQ (reference sequence). CDR3 in DNA: TGTGCCAGCAGCACGGACCGAGGGGAGACCCAGTACTTC. Its translation is CASSTDRGETQYF.

V and J are TRBV29-1 and TRBJ2-7, with D possibly TRBD1 on 6 matching bases. Germline loops: CDR1 SQVTM, CDR2 ANQGSEA. V was clipped by 1 base and J by 3 bases, with 22 bases between them. The CDR3 runs to 17 residues. CDR3 DNA sequence: TGCAGCGTTGAAGGCATAACCTCGACAGGTACCCACTACGAGCAGTACTTC. It yields the protein CSVEGITSTGTHYEQYF.

V is TRBV6-6 and J is TRBJ2-3; TRBD1 aligns across 10 bases. CDR1 is MNHNY, CDR2 SVGAGI, per germline (reference sequence). The CDR3 totals 15 residues. The V gene end was trimmed by 10 bases and the J gene end by 6 bases; junction bases not matched to a gene: 13. In DNA form, the CDR3 reads TGTGCCACCCACATCGGGGGACAGGGGACCGATACGCAGTATTTT. This sequence encodes CATHIGGQGTDTQYF.

The chain is built from TRBV11-3 and TRBJ2-2, with a weak D call TRBD1 (6 bases). Trimming cost V 4 bases and J 1 base, with 22 bases left between them. The CDR3 has 19 residues. Germline assignment: CDR1 SGHNT and CDR2 YENEEA. The CDR3 sequence is CASSSRLPSGTLNTGELFF. CDR3 nucleotides: TGTGCCAGCAGCTCCCGCCTCCCCTCCGGGACACTGAACACCGGGGAGCTGTTTTTT.

The chain links TRBV28 to TRBJ2-7; tentatively, D is TRBD1 (6 bases). CDR3 length: 14 amino acids. V lost 4 bases, J lost 3 bases, and 13 bases lay in between. The germline V gene has CDR1 MDHEN and CDR2 SYDVKM. DNA of the CDR3: TGTGCCAGCAGTTCCCGGACAGACCACTACGAGCAGTACTTC. Its protein is CASSSRTDHYEQYF.

The V gene is TRBV11-2, the J gene TRBJ1-2, with D uncertain. The CDR3 has 14 amino acids. V was cut by 4 bases and J by 3 bases, with 12 bases left in between. Germline V CDR1 and CDR2: SGHAT, FQNNGV. Here the CDR3 DNA reads TGTGCCAGCAGCTCCCACGGGGAGGACTATGGCTACACCTTC. Translation gives CASSSHGEDYGYTF.

The V and J genes are TRBV13 and TRBJ1-3; perhaps TRBD1 as D (6 bases). Germline loops: CDR1 PRHDT, CDR2 FYEKMQ (reference sequence). Trimming removed 6 bases at V and 1 base at J, with 10 bases between. The CDR3 runs to 14 residues. CDR3 bases: TGTGCCAGCAGGACACAGGGATCTGGAAACACCATATATTTT. Its translation: CASRTQGSGNTIYF.

This rearrangement joins TRBV7-2 to TRBJ1-1; 8 bases align to TRBD1. Per germline, CDR1 SGHTA and CDR2 FQGNSA. The trim removed 1 base at V and 6 bases at J, leaving 7 bases unmatched. This CDR3 has 15 residues. CDR3 amino acids: CASSLEGQVIAEAFF. The DNA for the CDR3 is TGTGCCAGCAGCTTAGAGGGACAGGTCATCGCTGAAGCTTTCTTT. Filled out from reference TRBV7-2 and TRBJ1-1, the complete variable domain reads GAGVSQSPSNKVTEKGKDVELRCDPISGHTALYWYRQSLGQGLEFLIYFQGNSAPDKSGLPSDRFSAERTGGSVSTLTIQRTQQEDSAVYLCASSLEGQVIAEAFFGQGTRLTVV.

The chain recombines TRBV5-1 with TRBJ2-6; D is unclear. The length of the CDR3 is 14 residues. V shed 3 bases and J shed 0 bases, with 4 bases lying between them. CDR1 is SGHRS and CDR2 is YFSETQ in the germline V gene. For the CDR3, the DNA is TGCGCCAGCAGCTCCAACTCTGGGGCCAACGTCCTGACTTTC. Translating it yields CASSSNSGANVLTF.

There are a few counts of this clone. CDR3: CASSFGGSHSYNEQFF. CDR3 nucleotide sequence: TGTGCCAGCAGTTTCGGTGGGAGCCACTCCTACAATGAGCAGTTCTTC. The rearrangement links TRBV9 to TRBJ2-1; perhaps TRBD2 as D (5 bases). Germline V gene sequence: CDR1 SGDLS, CDR2 YYNGEE. The CDR3 sequence is 16 residues long. V was clipped by 5 bases and J by 0 bases, with 15 bases between them.

V gene TRBV4-1 combines with J gene TRBJ2-3; D remains ambiguous. V lost 0 bases, J lost 4 bases, and 5 bases lay in between. The CDR3 runs to 13 residues. Germline assignment: CDR1 MGHRA and CDR2 YSYEKL. The CDR3: CASSQDFPDTQYF. The DNA of the CDR3 is TGCGCCAGCAGCCAAGACTTCCCAGATACGCAGTATTTT.

This clone is a singleton in its sample. V usage is TRBV6-6 and J usage is TRBJ2-6; D is unclear. This CDR3 has 12 amino acids. V lost 10 bases and J lost 0, with 4 bases in between. In germline, CDR1 is MNHNY, CDR2 SVGAGI (reference sequence). DNA of the CDR3: TGTGCCACTAGCTCTGGGGCCAACGTCCTGACTTTC. Amino acids: CATSSGANVLTF.

The chain is built from TRBV3-1 (or the pseudogene TRBV3-2) and TRBJ1-6; 8 bases are shared with TRBD1. This CDR3 is built from 14 residues. Germline lookup yields CDR1 LGHDT and CDR2 YNNKEL (reference sequence). Trimming cost V 3 bases and J 7 bases; bases outside gene matches: 2. CDR3 DNA sequence: TGTGCCAGCAGCCAGCAGGGGGCAAATTCACCCCTCCACTTT. Translated, it gives CASSQQGANSPLHF.

V gene TRBV7-9 combines with J gene TRBJ2-2; 10 nucleotides line up with TRBD1. Germline CDR1 is SEHNR and CDR2 is FQNEAQ (reference sequence). The V gene end was trimmed by 2 bases and the J gene end by 3 bases; junction bases not matched to a gene: 3. The length of the CDR3 is 16 residues. CDR3 DNA: TGTGCCAGCAGCTTACCCGGGACAGGGGACACCGGGGAGCTGTTTTTT. It translates to CASSLPGTGDTGELFF. Full variable domain (remainder filled in from reference TRBV7-9 and TRBJ2-2): DTGVSQNPRHKITKRGQNVTFRCDPISEHNRLYWYRQTLGQGPEFLTYFQNEAQLEKSRLLSDRFSAERPKGSFSTLEIQRTEQGDSAMYLCASSLPGTGDTGELFFGEGSRLTVL.